The sequence of this T cell receptor beta chain was determined in a study of cytomegalovirus exposure and HLA in healthy donors (dated by TCRdb to about 2017). Study-wide context: The 500 to 800 repertoires of the first cohort and the 110 or so validation repertoires were produced on the same platform, according to a later analysis. The aim of the study was to test whether cataloging public T cell receptors could identify signatures of past pathogen exposure. Along with the approximately 620-subject first cohort, a separate validation cohort of more than 90 different subjects was used. To predict cytomegalovirus infection status, the study brought together high-throughput TCR immunosequencing, statistical association of individual TCRs with disease status, and machine learning.

The CDR3 numbers 12 residues from cysteine through phenylalanine. CDR3 DNA is the only sequence kept; it has 36 bases, read in frame from the first base. The junction carries 7 bases between V and J, which are trimmed by 7 bases and 3 bases respectively. The germline V gene provides CDR1 MDHEN and CDR2 SYDVKM. Concerning this clone itself: Its antigen is not yet known. The input lacks base qualities; no much larger clone sits a single base away.

The study at large found these results: Most TCR sequences were observed very rarely across donors, whereas some public TCRs were present in many individuals. In a later analysis, TCRs clustered in the first cohort were found to also tend to co-occur in the roughly 120 validation repertoires, with 90% to 95% of cluster scores above 0. In both the original and validation cohorts, the classifier was reported to diagnose cytomegalovirus status with high specificity and sensitivity. A later analysis had no HLA typing for the validation cohort, so co-occurrence there was scored across all 120 repertoires. A few of the identified cytomegalovirus-associated TCR beta chains were confirmed in vitro to be specific for cytomegalovirus antigens. A total of fewer than 200 TCR beta chains were listed by the study as associated with cytomegalovirus. According to the authors, the approach could potentially be generalized to other disease states and immunological phenotypes.

Libraries came from the immunoSEQ multiplex PCR assay. The authors' analysis ran thus. A statistical classification framework was developed to diagnose cytomegalovirus status using the catalog of TCR beta chain sequences. The immuneACCESS repertoire file appears here via TCRdb, limited to in-frame rearrangements. These files lack a portion of the clones; in checked studies, under half of the deficit traces to unresolved V genes, and the cause of the others is not known. The V and J calls and clone size were taken over from that table, and D and trimming were inferred from the DNA. The sample profile shows 95,000 to 120,000 clones; around 95% of them were found once. The biggest ten clones account for approximately 0.67% of the sample. Donors formed part of the validation cohort, which comprised about 120 subjects and was distinct from the first cohort of fewer than 750 subjects.

Here the chain combines TRBV28 and TRBJ1-3, with an unclear D gene assignment. The receptor was isolated from a woman younger than 35 in good health and CMV-seronegative. The sequenced sample was PBMCs. The CDR3 protein: CASNLGGNTIYF. DNA sequence: TGTGCCAGCAACCTAGGTGGAAACACCATATATTTT.